One TCR beta chain is described in this entry. Its antigen is unidentified. Germline V gene sequence: CDR1 SGHAT, CDR2 FQNNGV. The CDR3 length is 15 residues. Trimming took off 5 bases at V and 7 bases at J, with 15 bases between the two ends. The data originate from a study of OX40 agonist ivuxolimab in advanced cancers. Whole-study results and caveats: Certain nonresponders additionally had low normalized T-cell clonal expansion. Expanded clones belonging to CD8+ T cells outnumbered, on average, those of CD4+.

Sequencing used immunoSEQ multiplex PCR; TCRdb keeps in-frame clones, though not all of them. Altogether about 48,000 clones are present, about 83% being singletons, with the ten largest covering approximately 1.2%. This chain connects TRBV11-2 to TRBJ1-6; D uncertain. Sample: CD4+ or CD8+ T cells sorted from blood, taken in a trial of the OX40 agonist ivuxolimab. This TCR was sampled from an adult with an advanced solid tumor such as melanoma, head and neck, liver or kidney cancer. CDR3 bases: TGTGCCAGCAGCGAAGAGGGAGCCGGGAATTCACCCCTCCACTTT. It yields the protein CASSEEGAGNSPLHF.